This TCR beta chain was captured by sequencing in a study of blood T cell repertoires in COVID-19. Whole-study context: Collection of acute and convalescent COVID-19 samples took place in the United States, Italy and Spain. The analysed material was cDNA or gDNA that came from T cells, B-cell-depleted T cells, or PBMCs.

This clone was detected once. Sequencing was performed with immunoSEQ multiplex PCR; in TCRdb, only in-frame clones are kept and a portion is missing. This sample carries about 170,000 clones, roughly 90% of them seen once, and the ten largest clones take around 0.77%. The participants were between about 18 and 100 years old and came from 24 US areas. Trimming removed 3 bases from V and 6 bases from J; junction bases left unmatched: 4. CDR1 is KGHSH, CDR2 LQKENI, per germline. The CDR3 has 13 residues. Source material: PBMCs or T cells enriched from blood (not recorded which). This chain joins TRBV18 and TRBJ2-5; TRBD2 aligns across 7 bases. This clonotype originated in a woman younger than 30 who had recovered from COVID-19. CDR3 loop: CASSPGGVKTQYF. The DNA of the CDR3 is TGTGCCAGCTCACCGGGAGGGGTTAAGACCCAGTACTTC.